The 30 T cell receptor beta chains reported below all come from one sample, sequenced in a study of early T cells in non-severe SARS-CoV-2 infection. Using its own MiXCR run on the 5' RACE reads, TCRdb lists one record per CDR3 protein. The sample records about 69,000 distinct CDR3 sequences, roughly 8.7% being singletons. The sequencing sample was made of whole blood. The receptors were gathered from an adult who was a healthcare worker with PCR-confirmed SARS-CoV-2 infection or an uninfected control (not recorded which).

Ten or more counts support this clonotype. The chain carries TRBV3-1 and TRBJ1-1; the D is unclear. CDR1 and CDR2 from the germline V gene are LGHDT and YNNKEL (reference sequence). The V end lost 0 bases, the J end lost 4 bases, and 18 bases lay between the germline ends. The CDR3 is 17 amino acids. The CDR3 loop reads CASSQESQDDRSTEAFF. In nucleotides, the CDR3 is TGTGCCAGCAGCCAAGAAAGCCAGGACGATAGGAGCACTGAAGCTTTCTTT.

This clonotype was recorded many times. The chain is built from TRBV5-5 and TRBJ2-7; 12 nucleotides align to TRBD2. This CDR3 is built from 15 residues. Per germline, CDR1 SGHKS and CDR2 YYEKEE (reference sequence). J gave up 3 bases and V 2 bases, and 3 bases lay outside the gene matches. The CDR3: CASSFGLAGRYEQYF. Here the CDR3 DNA reads TGTGCCAGCAGCTTTGGACTAGCGGGACGCTACGAGCAGTACTTC.

This clonotype was observed at least ten times. CDR3 protein: CASSLEGPGTYGYTF. The DNA for the CDR3 is TGTGCCAGCAGTTTAGAGGGTCCGGGAACCTATGGCTACACCTTC. The chain has TRBV27 and TRBJ1-2; D remains ambiguous. Germline CDR1 is MNHEY and CDR2 is SMNVEV (reference sequence). V lost 2 bases and J lost 4, with 14 bases in between. The CDR3 is 15 residues long.

As concerns this clonotype: Given a much more abundant clone one base away, this may be a read error. This chain connects TRBV7-9 to TRBJ1-1, with TRBD1 matching 7 bases. The ends lost 3 bases at V and 3 bases at J; junction bases unmatched: 19. Germline V CDR1 and CDR2: SEHNR, FQNEAQ (reference sequence). The length of the CDR3 is 19 residues. DNA for the CDR3: TGTGCCAGCAGCTTCGTCCGGGACAGAAGGTGTTTAATGGACACTGAAGCTTTCTTT. It yields the protein CASSFVRDRRCLMDTEAFF.

This clonotype was picked up many times. The genes are TRBV14 and TRBJ2-1; 7 bases match TRBD2. Germline CDR1 SGHDN, CDR2 FVKESK. V trimming: 4 bases; J trimming: 9 bases; junction bases outside the gene matches: 15. This CDR3 region has 16 residues. CDR3 in amino acids: CASSLRITSAGSEQFF. Here the CDR3 DNA reads TGTGCCAGCAGCCTCCGAATCACTAGCGCCGGGAGTGAGCAGTTCTTC.

This clonotype was seen more than once but under ten times. V is TRBV29-1 and J is TRBJ2-7; D possibly corresponds to TRBD1 (5 bases). The CDR3 covers 13 residues. V was cut by 1 base and J by 6 bases, with 13 bases left in between. In germline, CDR1 is SQVTM, CDR2 ANQGSEA. The chain's CDR3 is CSVEVRARGEQYF. CDR3 sequence (DNA): TGCAGCGTTGAAGTCAGGGCCCGAGGCGAGCAGTACTTC.

The sample holds many counts of this clonotype. This CDR3 is CASSYRVDTEAFF. CDR3 coding DNA: TGCGCCAGCAGTTACAGGGTAGATACTGAAGCTTTCTTT. This chain connects TRBV10-2 to TRBJ1-1; TRBD1 is a possible D gene (6 bases). Germline-derived CDR1 and CDR2 are WSHSY and SAAADI. The CDR3 has 13 residues. Trimming removed 5 bases from V and 5 bases from J, with 12 bases in between.

Ten or more counts support this clonotype. The chain couples TRBV7-6 to TRBJ2-7; 9 bases match TRBD2. J gave up 6 bases and V 4 bases, and 7 bases lay outside the gene matches. Germline V CDR1 and CDR2: SGHVS, FNYEAQ. This CDR3 is built from 14 residues. CDR3 in DNA: TGTGCCAGCAGCTCCCCCCTAGCGGGGAGCGAGCAGTACTTC. It codes for CASSSPLAGSEQYF.

By sample share, this clonotype is medium-sized (0.01 to 0.1%). The CDR3 is CSVRDSLVFTQYF. CDR3 DNA sequence: TGCAGCGTCCGGGACAGTTTGGTTTTCACGCAGTATTTT. The chain links TRBV29-1 to TRBJ2-3; 7 bases are shared with TRBD1. The length of the CDR3 is 13 residues. The V segment lost 6 bases and the J segment 9 bases; nucleotides outside the gene matches: 12. CDR1 is SQVTM and CDR2 is ANQGSEA in the germline V gene.

This clonotype was counted many times. The gene calls are TRBV3-1 and TRBJ2-2; D not resolved. V shed 0 bases and J shed 4 bases, with 15 bases lying between them. This CDR3 region has 17 residues. Germline V gene sequence: CDR1 LGHDT, CDR2 YNNKEL (reference sequence). The CDR3 loop reads CASSQDFAFQGTGELFF. In DNA, the CDR3 is TGTGCCAGCAGCCAAGATTTTGCCTTTCAAGGCACCGGGGAGCTGTTTTTT. The entire variable domain, with the rest obtained from reference TRBV3-1 and TRBJ2-2, is as follows: DTAVSQTPKYLVTQMGNDKSIKCEQNLGHDTMYWYKQDSKKFLKIMFSYNNKELIINETVPNRFSPKSPDKAHLNLHINSLELGDSAVYFCASSQDFAFQGTGELFFGEGSRLTVL.

This clonotype has at least ten counts. V is TRBV6-6 and J is TRBJ2-7; D unresolved. Trimming took 2 bases from V and 0 from J, leaving 8 bases between them. The CDR3 runs 14 residues. In germline, CDR1 is MNHNY, CDR2 SVGAGI (reference sequence). CDR3 DNA: TGTGCCAGCAGTTACCCGGGCCTCTCCTACGAGCAGTACTTC. Translation gives CASSYPGLSYEQYF.

This sequence joins TRBV18 and TRBJ2-1; possible D gene TRBD1, 5 bases. CDR1 and CDR2 from the germline V gene are KGHSH and LQKENI. There are 14 residues in the CDR3. Between the trimmed V and J ends, which lost 4 bases and 5 bases, there was a span of 12 bases. The CDR3 here is CASSLETDHNEQFF. CDR3 nucleotides: TGTGCCAGCTCACTTGAGACAGACCACAATGAGCAGTTCTTC. Looking up the rest from reference TRBV18 and TRBJ2-1 gives the full variable domain: NAGVMQNPRHLVRRRGQEARLRCSPMKGHSHVYWYRQLPEEGLKFMVYLQKENIIDESGMPKERFSAEFPKEGPSILRIQQVVRGDSAAYFCASSLETDHNEQFFGPGTRLTVL.

This clonotype was seen only a few times. The chain employs TRBV12-3 or TRBV12-4 and TRBJ2-7, with D possibly being TRBD1 (6 bases). The V end was cut by 6 bases, the J end by 4 bases, with 16 bases between. CDR3 length: 14 residues. This chain's CDR3 is CASRGARVPYEQYF. In DNA, the CDR3 is TGTGCCAGCAGGGGGGCGAGGGTCCCTTACGAGCAGTACTTC.

A few counts support this clonotype. This chain links TRBV19 with TRBJ2-7; D is perhaps TRBD1 (6 bases). The CDR3 consists of 13 residues. The germline V and J ends were trimmed by 9 bases and 2 bases, with 14 bases remaining between them. Germline V lookup: CDR1 LNHDA, CDR2 SQIVND (reference sequence). This chain's CDR3 is CAREKDSAYEQYF. The CDR3 DNA reads TGTGCCAGGGAAAAGGACAGCGCCTACGAGCAGTACTTC.

This clonotype appeared many times. The chain uses TRBV7-9 and TRBJ2-6; 7 positions agree with TRBD1. The CDR3 is 19 amino acids. J was trimmed by 4 bases and V by 5 bases; bases with no gene match: 17. Germline CDR1 SEHNR, CDR2 FQNEAQ (reference sequence). The CDR3 sequence: CASSPAPGQYNAGANVLTF. CDR3 DNA sequence: TGTGCCAGCAGCCCTGCCCCGGGACAGTATAACGCAGGGGCCAACGTCCTGACTTTC.

This clonotype was seen ten or more times. The J gene is TRBJ1-1, the V gene TRBV11-3; tentative D call: TRBD1 (5 bases). V gave up 3 bases and J gave up 5 bases, with 10 bases separating them. CDR1 SGHNT and CDR2 YENEEA come from the germline V gene. The CDR3 contains 13 residues. DNA for the CDR3: TGTGCCAGCAGCTTCCGGGGCTGGACTGAAGCTTTCTTT. The encoded protein is CASSFRGWTEAFF.

This clonotype showed up many times. The genes are TRBV6-5 and TRBJ1-1; D perhaps matches TRBD1 (5 bases). V was clipped by 6 bases and J by 0 bases, with 14 bases between them. From germline, CDR1 is MNHEY and CDR2 SVGAGI. This CDR3 spans 15 amino acids. DNA of the CDR3: TGTGCCAGCAGCCGCCGCAGGGATATGAACACTGAAGCTTTCTTT. Its protein product is CASSRRRDMNTEAFF.

This clonotype was counted at least ten times. V and J are TRBV5-5 and TRBJ2-1; D may be TRBD2 (6 bases). The CDR3 is 13 residues long. V shed 1 base and J shed 9 bases, with 11 bases lying between them. Germline CDR1 SGHKS, CDR2 YYEKEE (reference sequence). The CDR3 loop is CASSLTGEGEQFF. In DNA, the CDR3 is TGTGCCAGCAGCTTGACGGGAGAGGGTGAGCAGTTCTTC.

The table lists this clonotype with many counts. This rearrangement joins TRBV12-5 to TRBJ2-3, with a tentative D call TRBD2 (5 bases). Germline V gene lookup returns CDR1 LGHNT and CDR2 FRNRAP. Trimming removed 8 bases from V and 0 bases from J, with 12 bases in between. The CDR3 extends over 14 amino acids. The CDR3 DNA reads as TGTGCTAGTCTCGAGGGAAGTAGCACAGATACGCAGTATTTT. It codes for CASLEGSSTDTQYF. Full variable domain (missing parts from reference TRBV12-5 and TRBJ2-3): DARVTQTPRHKVTEMGQEVTMRCQPILGHNTVFWYRQTMMQGLELLAYFRNRAPLDDSGMPKDRFSAEMPDATLATLKIQPSEPRDSAVYFCASLEGSSTDTQYFGPGTRLTVL.

A few counts support this clonotype. The gene calls are TRBV5-1 and TRBJ2-3, with D uncertain. The V gene lost 1 base and the J gene lost 1 base, with 7 bases spanning the gap. CDR1 and CDR2 from the germline V gene are SGHRS and YFSETQ. This CDR3 spans 14 amino acids. CDR3 protein: CASSLRYRTDTQYF. The CDR3 nucleotides are TGCGCCAGCAGCTTGAGATATCGCACAGATACGCAGTATTTT.

This clonotype was counted only a few times. The chain links TRBV12-3 or TRBV12-4 to TRBJ1-2; D call uncertain. The V gene lost 2 bases and the J gene lost 2 bases, with 6 bases spanning the gap. The CDR3 has 13 residues. The CDR3 DNA is TGTGCCAGCAGTTTAAGTCGGAACTATGGCTACACCTTC. It translates to CASSLSRNYGYTF.

Ten or more counts support this clonotype. At one of its ends the junction is not consistent with the germline gene, which may arise from a read error. The chain joins TRBV6-1 to TRBJ2-1, with a possible D match to TRBD1 (6 bases). The V gene's germline CDR1 is MNHNS and CDR2 SASEGT. The CDR3 length is 15 residues. For the CDR3, the DNA is TGTGCCAGCAGGGGCCGGGACACAGACTACGATGAGCAGTTCTTC. Translating it yields CASRGRDTDYDEQFF.

This clonotype has more than one count but fewer than ten. The V gene is TRBV5-1, the J gene TRBJ2-6; 8 bases map to TRBD1. Trimming at V came to 4 bases and at J to 9 bases, leaving 6 bases not matched to a gene. The CDR3 is 14 residues long. Germline lookup yields CDR1 SGHRS and CDR2 YFSETQ. The chain's CDR3 is CASSPGQGLNVLTF. The CDR3 region has the DNA TGCGCCAGCAGCCCCGGACAGGGTCTCAACGTCCTGACTTTC.

Only a few counts were recorded for this clonotype. The chain joins TRBV7-3 to TRBJ2-6; D remains unclear. V was cut by 0 bases and J by 1 base, with 7 bases left in between. Germline CDR1 is SGHTA and CDR2 is FQGTGA. The CDR3 is 16 residues long. In nucleotides, the CDR3 is TGTGCCAGCAGCTTAACCGTCCAATCTGGGGCCAACGTCCTGACTTTC. Protein sequence: CASSLTVQSGANVLTF.

CDR3 sequence reads: CSARARAGESNQPQHF. CDR3 sequence (DNA): TGCAGTGCTAGAGCCCGCGCAGGGGAAAGCAATCAGCCCCAGCATTTT. The chain links TRBV20-1 to TRBJ1-5; D might be TRBD1 (6 bases). The CDR3 runs to 16 residues. The germline V and J ends were trimmed by 1 base and 1 base, with 14 bases remaining between them. Germline V gives CDR1 DFQATT, CDR2 SNEGSKA (reference sequence).

The chain has TRBV5-1 and TRBJ1-2; 7 bases fit TRBD1. CDR1 is SGHRS, CDR2 YFSETQ, per germline. Trimming cost V 2 bases and J 2 bases; bases outside gene matches: 9. This CDR3 spans 16 amino acids. CDR3 amino acids: CASSFIPGQTNYGYTF. CDR3 coding DNA: TGCGCCAGCAGCTTTATACCGGGACAGACAAACTATGGCTACACCTTC.

This chain uses TRBV14 with TRBJ2-3, with 10 positions matching TRBD2. This CDR3 contains 15 residues. V dropped 2 bases and J dropped 3; count of bases not matched to a gene: 2. Germline CDR1 is SGHDN and CDR2 is FVKESK. The CDR3 nucleotides read TGTGCCAGCAGCCAACCGGGACTAGCGACAGATACGCAGTATTTT. Its translation: CASSQPGLATDTQYF.

The gene calls are TRBV5-1 and TRBJ2-4; D possibly corresponds to TRBD2 (5 bases). This CDR3 contains 14 residues. V was shortened by 0 bases and J by 1 base, with 5 bases between the two germline ends. CDR1 and CDR2 (germline): SGHRS, YFSETQ. The CDR3 is CASSLGEAKNIQYF. The CDR3 nucleotides are TGCGCCAGCAGCTTGGGGGAGGCCAAAAACATTCAGTACTTC.

The sample holds many counts of this clonotype. J is TRBJ2-1 and V is TRBV12-5; tentatively, D is TRBD1 (5 bases). The V gene lost 0 bases and the J gene lost 8 bases, with 14 bases spanning the gap. The CDR3 length is 15 residues. Germline CDR1 is LGHNT and CDR2 is FRNRAP. The CDR3 spells CASGLVLGRVDEQFF. The CDR3, as DNA: TGTGCTAGTGGTTTGGTACTGGGCAGGGTTGATGAGCAGTTCTTC.

This clonotype has at least ten counts. The rearrangement joins TRBV10-2 to TRBJ2-1; D uncertain. CDR1 WSHSY and CDR2 SAAADI come from the germline V gene. This CDR3 has 12 amino acids. The V gene lost 4 bases and the J gene lost 6 bases, with 7 bases spanning the gap. CDR3 in DNA: TGCGCCAGCAGTGTTATAGGCAATGAGCAGTTCTTC. Translating gives CASSVIGNEQFF.